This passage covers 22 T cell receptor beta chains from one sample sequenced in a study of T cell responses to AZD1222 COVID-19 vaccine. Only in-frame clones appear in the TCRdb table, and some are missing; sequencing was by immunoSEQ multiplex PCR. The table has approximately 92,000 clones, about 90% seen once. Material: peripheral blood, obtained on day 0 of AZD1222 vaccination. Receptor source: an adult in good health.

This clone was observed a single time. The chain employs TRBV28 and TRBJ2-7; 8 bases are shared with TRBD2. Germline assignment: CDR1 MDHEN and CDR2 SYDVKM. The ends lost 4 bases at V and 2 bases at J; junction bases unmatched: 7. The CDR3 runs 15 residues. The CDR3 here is CASSSHQAGAYEQYF. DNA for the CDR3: TGTGCCAGCAGTTCCCATCAAGCGGGGGCCTACGAGCAGTACTTC.

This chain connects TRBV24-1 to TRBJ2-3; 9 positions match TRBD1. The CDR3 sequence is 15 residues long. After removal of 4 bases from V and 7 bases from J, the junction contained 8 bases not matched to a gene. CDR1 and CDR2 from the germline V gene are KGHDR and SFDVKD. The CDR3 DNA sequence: TGTGCCACCAGTGACCCCGGGACAGGGTCAAATACGCAGTATTTT. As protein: CATSDPGTGSNTQYF.

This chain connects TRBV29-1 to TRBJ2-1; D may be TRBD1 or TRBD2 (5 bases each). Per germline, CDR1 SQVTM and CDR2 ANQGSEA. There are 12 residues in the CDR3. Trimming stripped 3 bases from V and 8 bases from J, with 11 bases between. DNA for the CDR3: TGCAGCGTTGATTCGGGGCGCGATGAGCAGTTCTTC. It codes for CSVDSGRDEQFF.

In DNA form, the CDR3 reads TGTGCCAGCAGTTTACGAGAGTTCCCCTACGAGCAGTACTTC. Translated, it gives CASSLREFPYEQYF. The rearrangement uses TRBV27 and TRBJ2-7; D remains ambiguous. Trimming cost V 2 bases and J 2 bases, with 10 bases left between them. The CDR3 loop spans 14 amino acids. The germline V gene encodes CDR1 MNHEY and CDR2 SMNVEV (reference sequence).

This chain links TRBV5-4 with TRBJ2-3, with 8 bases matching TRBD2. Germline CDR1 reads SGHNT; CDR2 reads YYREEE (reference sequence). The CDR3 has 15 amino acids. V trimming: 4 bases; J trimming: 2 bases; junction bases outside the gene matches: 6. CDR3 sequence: CASSPIAGLTDTQYF. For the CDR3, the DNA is TGTGCCAGCAGCCCGATAGCGGGGCTCACAGATACGCAGTATTTT.

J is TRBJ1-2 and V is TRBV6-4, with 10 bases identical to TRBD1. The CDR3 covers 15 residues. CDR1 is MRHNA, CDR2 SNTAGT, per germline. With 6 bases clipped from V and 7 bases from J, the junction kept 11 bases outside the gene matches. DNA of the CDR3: TGTGCCAGCAGACCCTCCGACAGGGGGCTTGTTGGCTACACCTTC. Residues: CASRPSDRGLVGYTF.

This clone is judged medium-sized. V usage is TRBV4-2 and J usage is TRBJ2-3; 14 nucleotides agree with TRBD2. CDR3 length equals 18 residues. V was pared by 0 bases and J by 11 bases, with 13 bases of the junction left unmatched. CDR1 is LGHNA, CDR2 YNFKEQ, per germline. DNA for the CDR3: TGTGCCAGCAGCCAAGATGAGACTAGCGGGAGGGTTGGTGGTCTGCAGTATTTT. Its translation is CASSQDETSGRVGGLQYF.

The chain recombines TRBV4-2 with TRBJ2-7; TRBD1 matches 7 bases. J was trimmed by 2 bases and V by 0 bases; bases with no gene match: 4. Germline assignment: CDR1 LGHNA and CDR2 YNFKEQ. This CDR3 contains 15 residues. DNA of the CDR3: TGTGCCAGCAGCCAAGAAGGGACAGAACCCTACGAGCAGTACTTC. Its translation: CASSQEGTEPYEQYF.

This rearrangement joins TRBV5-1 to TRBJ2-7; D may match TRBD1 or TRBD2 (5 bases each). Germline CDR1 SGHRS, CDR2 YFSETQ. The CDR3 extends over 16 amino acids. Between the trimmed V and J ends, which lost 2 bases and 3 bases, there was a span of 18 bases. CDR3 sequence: CASSLTLPGRIYEQYF. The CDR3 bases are TGCGCCAGCAGCTTAACCCTTCCGGGACGGATCTACGAGCAGTACTTC.

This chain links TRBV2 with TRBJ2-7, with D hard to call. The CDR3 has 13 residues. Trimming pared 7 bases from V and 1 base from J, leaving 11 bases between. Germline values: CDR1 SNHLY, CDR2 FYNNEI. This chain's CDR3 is CASTLQVSYEQYF. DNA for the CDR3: TGTGCCAGCACCCTCCAGGTTTCCTACGAGCAGTACTTC.

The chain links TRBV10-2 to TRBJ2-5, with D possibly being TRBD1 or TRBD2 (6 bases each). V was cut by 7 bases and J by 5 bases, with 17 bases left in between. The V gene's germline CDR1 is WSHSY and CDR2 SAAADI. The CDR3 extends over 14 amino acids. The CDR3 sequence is CASTEGRQGETQYF. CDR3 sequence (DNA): TGCGCCAGCACCGAGGGGAGGCAGGGGGAGACCCAGTACTTC.

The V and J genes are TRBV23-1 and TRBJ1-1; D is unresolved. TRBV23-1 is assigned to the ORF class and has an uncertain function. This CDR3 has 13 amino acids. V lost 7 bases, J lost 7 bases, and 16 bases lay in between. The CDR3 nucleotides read TGCGCCAGCACCCCCGGTCAAGGAGGTGAAGCTTTCTTT. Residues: CASTPGQGGEAFF.

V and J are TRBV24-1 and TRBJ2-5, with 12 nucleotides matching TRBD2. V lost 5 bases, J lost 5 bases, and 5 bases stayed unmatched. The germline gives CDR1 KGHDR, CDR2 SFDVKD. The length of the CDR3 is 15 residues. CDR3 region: CATSAGLAGSETQYF. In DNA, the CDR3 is TGTGCCACCAGTGCCGGACTAGCGGGATCGGAGACCCAGTACTTC.

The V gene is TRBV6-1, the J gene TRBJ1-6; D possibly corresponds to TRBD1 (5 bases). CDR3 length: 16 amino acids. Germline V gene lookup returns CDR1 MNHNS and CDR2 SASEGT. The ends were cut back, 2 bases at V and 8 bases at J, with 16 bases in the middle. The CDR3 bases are TGTGCCAGCAGTGAAATCGGAGGGACTAGAGATTCACCCCTCCACTTT. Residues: CASSEIGGTRDSPLHF.

The DNA of the CDR3 is TGTGCCAGCAGTTGGGGAGGGTCCCAGGATCAGCCCCAGCATTTT. This gives the protein CASSWGGSQDQPQHF. The rearrangement links TRBV27 to TRBJ1-5; D gene uncertain. Trimming stripped 4 bases from V and 5 bases from J, with 15 bases between. CDR1 is MNHEY and CDR2 is SMNVEV in the germline V gene (reference sequence). The CDR3 sequence is 15 residues long.

As DNA, the CDR3 is TGTGCCAGCAGCCCCTCTCGGGGTTATGAAAACACCATATATTTT. Translated: CASSPSRGYENTIYF. The chain links TRBV9 to TRBJ1-3; D unclear. V lost 4 bases, J lost 6 bases, and 17 bases lay in between. This CDR3 is 15 amino acids long. CDR1 SGDLS and CDR2 YYNGEE come from the germline V gene.

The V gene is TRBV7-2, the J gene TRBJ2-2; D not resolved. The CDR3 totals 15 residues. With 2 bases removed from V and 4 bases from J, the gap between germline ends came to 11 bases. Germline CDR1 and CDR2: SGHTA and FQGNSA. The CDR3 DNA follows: TGTGCCAGCAGCTTATTTTTGGGTGCCACCGGGGAGCTGTTTTTT. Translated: CASSLFLGATGELFF. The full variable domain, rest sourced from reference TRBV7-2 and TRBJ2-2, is GAGVSQSPSNKVTEKGKDVELRCDPISGHTALYWYRQSLGQGLEFLIYFQGNSAPDKSGLPSDRFSAERTGGSVSTLTIQRTQQEDSAVYLCASSLFLGATGELFFGEGSRLTVL.

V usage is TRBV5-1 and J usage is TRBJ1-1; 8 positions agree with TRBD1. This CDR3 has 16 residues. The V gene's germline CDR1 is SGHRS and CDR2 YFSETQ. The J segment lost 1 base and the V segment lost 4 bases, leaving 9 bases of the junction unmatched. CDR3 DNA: TGCGCCAGCAGCACTGATACCGGGACAGGGAACACTGAAGCTTTCTTT. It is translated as CASSTDTGTGNTEAFF.

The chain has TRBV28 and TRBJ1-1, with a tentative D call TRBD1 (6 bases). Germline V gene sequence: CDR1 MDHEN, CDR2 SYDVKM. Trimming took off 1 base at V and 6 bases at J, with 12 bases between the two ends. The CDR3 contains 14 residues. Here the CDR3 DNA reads TGTGCCAGCAGTTTATCGGGGGGGGCACCTGAAGCTTTCTTT. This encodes CASSLSGGAPEAFF.

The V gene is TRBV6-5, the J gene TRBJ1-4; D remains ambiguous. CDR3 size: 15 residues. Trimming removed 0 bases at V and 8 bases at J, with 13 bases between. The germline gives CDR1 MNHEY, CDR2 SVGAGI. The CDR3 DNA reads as TGTGCCAGCAGTTACTCGGATGGGGTGGGAGAAAAACTGTTTTTT. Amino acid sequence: CASSYSDGVGEKLFF.

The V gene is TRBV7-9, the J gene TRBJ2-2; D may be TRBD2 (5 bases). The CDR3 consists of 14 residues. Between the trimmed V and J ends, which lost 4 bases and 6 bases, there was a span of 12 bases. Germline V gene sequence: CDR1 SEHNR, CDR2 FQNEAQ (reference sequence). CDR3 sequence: CASSSISGPGELFF. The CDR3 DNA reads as TGTGCCAGCAGCTCGATAAGCGGCCCCGGGGAGCTGTTTTTT.

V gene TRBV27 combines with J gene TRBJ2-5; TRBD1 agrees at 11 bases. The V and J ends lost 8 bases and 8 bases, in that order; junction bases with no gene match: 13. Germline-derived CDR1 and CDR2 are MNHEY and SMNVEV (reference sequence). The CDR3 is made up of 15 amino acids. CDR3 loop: CASQTDGQGAGTQYF. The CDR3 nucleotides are TGTGCCAGCCAAACCGACGGACAGGGGGCGGGCACCCAGTACTTC.